What follows describes a single TCR beta chain. Its antigen remains undetermined. No base qualities exist here, and no much larger clone lies one base off it. The data belong to a study of blood T cell repertoires in COVID-19 (dated by TCRdb to 2018 to 2021). With regard to the full study: Collaborator samples came from the United States, Italy and Spain and covered acute and convalescent phases of COVID-19. The prospective study material was composed of cDNA or gDNA derived from T cells, B-cell-depleted T cells, or PBMCs. Deeply sampled blood TCRbeta repertoires from subjects exposed to, actively infected with, or recovered from COVID-19 were included in the dataset. The repertoires were released in a freely available public database intended as a resource for research on the immune response to SARS-CoV-2. The samples were drawn from the first 160 participants of the ongoing ImmuneRACE study and from some 1,300 subjects provided by 6 global collaborators. A de-identified subject ID, COVID-19 status, age in years and sex were almost always included in the sample metadata. HLA class I and class II types, where available, came from metadata supplied by the sample provider rather than from assay-based typing.

TCRbeta CDR3 regions were amplified from genomic DNA by means of the immunoSEQ Assay, a bias-controlled multiplex PCR. The authors processed their data as follows. The number of nucleated cells in each sample was estimated by amplification of reference gene primers within the assay. To quantify the absolute abundance of each unique TCRbeta CDR3 rearrangement, sequence reads were collapsed and filtered. Productive Simpson clonality was computed per sample as the square root of Simpson's diversity index over productive rearrangements. TCRdb stores this immuneACCESS table with in-frame sequences only. Part of the clones is absent; in the studies checked, under half of the shortfall reflects unresolved V genes, and no reason is known for the rest. The DNA was the basis for D and trimming; V, J and clone size are from that table. The table for this sample lists about 50,000 clones; roughly four fifths of them were counted only once. The top ten hold around 2.8% of the sample.

What the authors observed across the whole study: Clinical and demographic metadata were provided uncurated, with the amount varying by source and participant.

Collaborating institutions collected whole blood in K2EDTA tubes following their own protocols. For TCRbeta analysis, collaborators shipped samples as frozen whole blood, isolated PBMCs, or DNA extracted from either of those sample types. The germline V gene encodes CDR1 SGHRS and CDR2 YFSETQ. The CDR3 measures 14 amino acids from cysteine to phenylalanine. Solely the CDR3 DNA is kept, with 42 bases framed from the first base. Trimming costs V 4 bases and J 0 bases, and their ends lie 10 bases apart. The chain links TRBV5-1 with TRBJ1-1; TRBD1 is a possible D gene, resting on 6 matching bases. The sample comprised peripheral blood. The receptor's source is a woman aged 55-69 years with acute or convalescent COVID-19. The CDR3 in this case is CASSIGQMNTEAFF. The bases are TGCGCCAGCAGCATAGGACAGATGAACACTGAAGCTTTCTTT. Beyond the CDR3, the reference TRBV5-1 and TRBJ1-1 genes provide the residues; the full variable domain reads: KAGVTQTPRYLIKTRGQQVTLSCSPISGHRSVSWYQQTPGQGLQFLFEYFSETQRNKGNFPGRFSGRQFSNSRSEMNVSTLELGDSALYLCASSIGQMNTEAFFGQGTRLTVV.